This T cell receptor beta chain stems from a study of cytomegalovirus exposure and HLA in healthy donors. Generated by immunoSEQ multiplex PCR, the TCRdb table keeps only in-frame clones and is missing some. The data show approximately 160,000 clones, roughly 96% seen once. Study outcomes and limitations: Listed as cytomegalovirus-associated were 164 TCR beta chains.

V was shortened by 0 bases and J by 7 bases, with 16 bases between the two germline ends. Germline lookup yields CDR1 MNHEY and CDR2 SMNVEV (reference sequence). This CDR3 is built from 17 residues. In the case of this clone: The antigen is unknown.

This clonotype was obtained from a woman aged 18-35 years in good health and CMV-seronegative. The V gene is TRBV27, the J gene TRBJ1-6; TRBD1 might be the D (5 bases). Specimen: PBMCs. In nucleotides, the CDR3 is TGTGCCAGCAGTTTATCGCCAGGGATGACATCCAATTCACCCCTCCACTTT. It encodes CASSLSPGMTSNSPLHF.